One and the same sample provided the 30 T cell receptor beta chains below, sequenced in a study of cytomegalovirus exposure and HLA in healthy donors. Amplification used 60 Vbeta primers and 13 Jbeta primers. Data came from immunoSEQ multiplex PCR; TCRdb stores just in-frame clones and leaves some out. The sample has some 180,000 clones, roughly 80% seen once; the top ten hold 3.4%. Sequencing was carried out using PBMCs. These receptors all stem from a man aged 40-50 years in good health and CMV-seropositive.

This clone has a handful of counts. CDR3 protein: CASSPTNVGRNQPQHF. CDR3 DNA: TGTGCCAGCAGCCCCACCAACGTGGGGCGTAATCAGCCCCAGCATTTT. J is TRBJ1-5 and V is TRBV11-2; possibly TRBD1 for D (5 bases). Per germline, CDR1 SGHAT and CDR2 FQNNGV. Trimming took off 5 bases at V and 4 bases at J, with 18 bases between the two ends. The CDR3 consists of 16 residues. The entire variable domain, with the rest obtained from reference TRBV11-2 and TRBJ1-5, is as follows: EAGVAQSPRYKIIEKRQSVAFWCNPISGHATLYWYQQILGQGPKLLIQFQNNGVVDDSQLPKDRFSAERLKGVDSTLKIQPAKLEDSAVYLCASSPTNVGRNQPQHFGDGTRLSIL.

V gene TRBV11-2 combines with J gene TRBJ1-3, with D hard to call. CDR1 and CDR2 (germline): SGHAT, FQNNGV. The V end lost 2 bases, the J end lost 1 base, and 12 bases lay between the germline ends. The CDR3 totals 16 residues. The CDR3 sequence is CASSLPQAGSGNTIYF. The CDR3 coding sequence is TGTGCCAGCAGCTTACCCCAGGCGGGGTCTGGAAACACCATATATTTT.

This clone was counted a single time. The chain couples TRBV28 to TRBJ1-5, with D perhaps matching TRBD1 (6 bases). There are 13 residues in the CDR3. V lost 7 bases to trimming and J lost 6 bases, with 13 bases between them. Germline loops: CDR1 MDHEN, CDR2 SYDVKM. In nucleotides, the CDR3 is TGTGCCAGCAAGGGGGGGGCCACTCAGCCCCAGCATTTT. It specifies CASKGGATQPQHF.

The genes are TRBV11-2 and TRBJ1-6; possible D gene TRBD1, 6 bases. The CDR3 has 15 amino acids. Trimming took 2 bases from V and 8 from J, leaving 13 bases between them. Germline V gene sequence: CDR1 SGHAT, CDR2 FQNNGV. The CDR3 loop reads CASSLLGGPDSPLHF. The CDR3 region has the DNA TGTGCCAGCAGCTTATTAGGGGGTCCCGATTCACCCCTCCACTTT.

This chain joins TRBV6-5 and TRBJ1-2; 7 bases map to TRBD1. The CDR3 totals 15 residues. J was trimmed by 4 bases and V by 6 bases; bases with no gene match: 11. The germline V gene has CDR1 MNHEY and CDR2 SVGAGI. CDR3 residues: CASRHDRVAGYGYTF. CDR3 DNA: TGTGCCAGCAGGCACGACAGGGTTGCTGGCTATGGCTACACCTTC.

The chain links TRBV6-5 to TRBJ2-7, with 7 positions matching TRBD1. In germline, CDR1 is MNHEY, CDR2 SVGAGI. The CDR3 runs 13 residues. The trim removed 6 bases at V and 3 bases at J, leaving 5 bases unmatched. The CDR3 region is CASRTRDSYEQYF. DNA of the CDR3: TGTGCCAGCAGGACCCGGGACAGCTACGAGCAGTACTTC.

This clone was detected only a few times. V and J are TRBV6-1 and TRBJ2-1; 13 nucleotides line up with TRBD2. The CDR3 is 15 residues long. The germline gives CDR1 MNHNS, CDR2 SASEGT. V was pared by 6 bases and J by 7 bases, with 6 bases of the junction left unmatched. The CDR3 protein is CASSILAGGENEQFF. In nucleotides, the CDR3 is TGTGCCAGCAGCATACTAGCGGGAGGGGAAAATGAGCAGTTCTTC.

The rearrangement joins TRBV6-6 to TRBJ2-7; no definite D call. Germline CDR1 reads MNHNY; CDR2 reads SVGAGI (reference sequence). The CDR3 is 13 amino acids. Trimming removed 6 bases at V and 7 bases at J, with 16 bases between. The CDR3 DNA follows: TGTGCCAGCAGACGGAGCGCAGACGCGGAGCAGTACTTC. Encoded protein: CASRRSADAEQYF.

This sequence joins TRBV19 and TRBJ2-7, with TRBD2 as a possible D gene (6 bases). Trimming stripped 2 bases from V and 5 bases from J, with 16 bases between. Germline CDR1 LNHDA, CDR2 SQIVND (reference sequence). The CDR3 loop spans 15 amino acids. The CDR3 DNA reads TGTGCCAGTAGTATATTTTGGGCAGGCGGGAACGAGCAGTACTTC. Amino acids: CASSIFWAGGNEQYF.

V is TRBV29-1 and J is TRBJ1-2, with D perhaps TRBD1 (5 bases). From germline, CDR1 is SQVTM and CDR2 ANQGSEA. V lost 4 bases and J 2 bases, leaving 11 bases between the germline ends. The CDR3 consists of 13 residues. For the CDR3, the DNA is TGCAGCGTTGTTCGGGGGGTCAACTATGGCTACACCTTC. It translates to CSVVRGVNYGYTF.

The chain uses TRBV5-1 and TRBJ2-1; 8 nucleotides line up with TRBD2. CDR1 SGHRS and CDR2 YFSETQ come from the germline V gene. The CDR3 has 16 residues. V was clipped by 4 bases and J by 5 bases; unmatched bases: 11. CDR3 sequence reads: CASSLGPGLGNNEQFF. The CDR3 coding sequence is TGCGCCAGCAGCCTTGGGCCGGGACTAGGGAACAATGAGCAGTTCTTC.

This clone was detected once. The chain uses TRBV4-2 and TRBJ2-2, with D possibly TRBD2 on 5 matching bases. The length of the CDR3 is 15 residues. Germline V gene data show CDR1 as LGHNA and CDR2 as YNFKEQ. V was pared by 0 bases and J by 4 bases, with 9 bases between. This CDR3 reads CASSQEGLSTGELFF. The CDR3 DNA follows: TGTGCCAGCAGCCAAGAAGGACTCAGCACCGGGGAGCTGTTTTTT.

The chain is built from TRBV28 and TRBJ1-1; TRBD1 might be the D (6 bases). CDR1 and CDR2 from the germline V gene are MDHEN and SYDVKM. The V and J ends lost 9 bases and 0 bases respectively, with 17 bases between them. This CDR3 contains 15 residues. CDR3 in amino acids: CASWGQGLVNTEAFF. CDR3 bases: TGTGCCAGTTGGGGGCAGGGGTTGGTGAACACTGAAGCTTTCTTT.

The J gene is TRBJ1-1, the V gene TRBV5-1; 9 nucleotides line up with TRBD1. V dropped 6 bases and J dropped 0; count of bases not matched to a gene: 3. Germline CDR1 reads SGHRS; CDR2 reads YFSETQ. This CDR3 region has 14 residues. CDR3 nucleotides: TGCGCCAGCAAGGGACAGGGCCTGAACACTGAAGCTTTCTTT. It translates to CASKGQGLNTEAFF.

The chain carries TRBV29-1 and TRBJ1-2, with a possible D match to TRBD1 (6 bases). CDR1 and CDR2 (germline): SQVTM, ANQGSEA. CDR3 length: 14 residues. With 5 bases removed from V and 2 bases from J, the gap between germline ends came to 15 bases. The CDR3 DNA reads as TGCAGCGTTAAGATAGGGGGGGGGAACTATGGCTACACCTTC. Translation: CSVKIGGGNYGYTF.

The CDR3 loop reads CASSLGGQGYNEQFF. Written as DNA, the CDR3 is TGTGCCAGCAGCTTAGGGGGACAGGGGTACAATGAGCAGTTCTTC. The chain joins TRBV7-9 to TRBJ2-1; TRBD1 agrees at 10 bases. V trimming: 1 base; J trimming: 4 bases; junction bases outside the gene matches: 1. This CDR3 has 15 amino acids. Germline V CDR1 and CDR2: SEHNR, FQNEAQ (reference sequence). The full variable domain, its missing parts supplied by reference TRBV7-9 and TRBJ2-1, is DTGVSQNPRHKITKRGQNVTFRCDPISEHNRLYWYRQTLGQGPEFLTYFQNEAQLEKSRLLSDRFSAERPKGSFSTLEIQRTEQGDSAMYLCASSLGGQGYNEQFFGPGTRLTVL.

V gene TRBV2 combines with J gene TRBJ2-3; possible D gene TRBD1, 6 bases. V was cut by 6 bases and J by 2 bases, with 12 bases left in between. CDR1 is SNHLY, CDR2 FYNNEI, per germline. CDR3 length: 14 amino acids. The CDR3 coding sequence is TGTGCCAGCAGACCACAGGGTATCACAGATACGCAGTATTTT. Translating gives CASRPQGITDTQYF.

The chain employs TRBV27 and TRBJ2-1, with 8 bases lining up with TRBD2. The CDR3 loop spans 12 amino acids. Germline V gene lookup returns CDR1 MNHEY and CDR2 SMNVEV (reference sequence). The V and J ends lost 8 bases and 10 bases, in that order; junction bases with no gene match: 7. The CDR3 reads CASGSLAGEQFF. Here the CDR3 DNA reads TGTGCCAGCGGATCCTTAGCGGGAGAGCAGTTCTTC.

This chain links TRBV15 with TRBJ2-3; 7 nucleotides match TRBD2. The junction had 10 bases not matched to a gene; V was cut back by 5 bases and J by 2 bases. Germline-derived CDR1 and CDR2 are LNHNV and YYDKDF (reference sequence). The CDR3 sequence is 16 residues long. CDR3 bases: TGTGCCACCAGCCGAACCGGGACTATCCTCACAGATACGCAGTATTTT. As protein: CATSRTGTILTDTQYF.

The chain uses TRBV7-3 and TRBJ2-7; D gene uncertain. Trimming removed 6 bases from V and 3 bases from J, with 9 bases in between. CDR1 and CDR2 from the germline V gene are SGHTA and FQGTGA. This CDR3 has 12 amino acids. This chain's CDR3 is CASSLELYEQYF. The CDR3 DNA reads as TGTGCCAGCAGTCTCGAACTCTACGAGCAGTACTTC.

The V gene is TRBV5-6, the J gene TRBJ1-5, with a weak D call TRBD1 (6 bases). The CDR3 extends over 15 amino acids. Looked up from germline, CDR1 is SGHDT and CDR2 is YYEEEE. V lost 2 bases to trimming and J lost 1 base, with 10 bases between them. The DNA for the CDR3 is TGTGCCAGCAGCTTCAGGGGAGGGAGCAATCAGCCCCAGCATTTT. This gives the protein CASSFRGGSNQPQHF.

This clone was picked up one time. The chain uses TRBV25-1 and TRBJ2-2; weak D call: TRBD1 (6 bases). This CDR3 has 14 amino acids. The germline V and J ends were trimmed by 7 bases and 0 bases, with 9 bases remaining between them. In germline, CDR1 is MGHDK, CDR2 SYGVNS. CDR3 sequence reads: CASNTGPNTGELFF. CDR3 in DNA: TGTGCCAGCAACACAGGGCCGAACACCGGGGAGCTGTTTTTT.

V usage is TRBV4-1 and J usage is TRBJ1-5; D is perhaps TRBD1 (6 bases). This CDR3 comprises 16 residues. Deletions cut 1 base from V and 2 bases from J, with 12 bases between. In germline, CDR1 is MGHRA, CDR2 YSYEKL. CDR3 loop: CASSQAGGAGNQPQHF. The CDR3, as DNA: TGCGCCAGCAGCCAAGCGGGGGGCGCAGGCAATCAGCCCCAGCATTTT.

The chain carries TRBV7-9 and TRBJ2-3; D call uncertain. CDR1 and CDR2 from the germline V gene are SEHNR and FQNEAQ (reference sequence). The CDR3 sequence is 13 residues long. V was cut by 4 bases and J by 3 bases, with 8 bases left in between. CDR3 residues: CASSSVSTDTQYF. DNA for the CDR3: TGTGCCAGCAGCTCCGTCTCTACAGATACGCAGTATTTT.

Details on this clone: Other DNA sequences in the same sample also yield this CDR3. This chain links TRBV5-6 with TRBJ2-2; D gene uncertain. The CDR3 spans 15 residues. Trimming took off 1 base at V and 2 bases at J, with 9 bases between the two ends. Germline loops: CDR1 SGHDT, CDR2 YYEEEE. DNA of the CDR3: TGTGCCAGCAGCTTGAAACAGACAAACACCGGGGAGCTGTTTTTT. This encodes CASSLKQTNTGELFF.

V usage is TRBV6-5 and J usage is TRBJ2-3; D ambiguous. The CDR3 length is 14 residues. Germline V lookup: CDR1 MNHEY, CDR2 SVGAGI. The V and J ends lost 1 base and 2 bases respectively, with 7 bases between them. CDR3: CASSYLSATDTQYF. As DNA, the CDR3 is TGTGCCAGCAGTTACTTGAGTGCCACAGATACGCAGTATTTT.

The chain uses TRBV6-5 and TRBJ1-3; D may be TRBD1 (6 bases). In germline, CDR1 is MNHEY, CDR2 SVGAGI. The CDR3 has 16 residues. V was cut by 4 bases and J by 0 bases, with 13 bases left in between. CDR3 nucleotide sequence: TGTGCCAGCAGTTTGGAGGGGGGGAGCTCTGGAAACACCATATATTTT. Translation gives CASSLEGGSSGNTIYF.

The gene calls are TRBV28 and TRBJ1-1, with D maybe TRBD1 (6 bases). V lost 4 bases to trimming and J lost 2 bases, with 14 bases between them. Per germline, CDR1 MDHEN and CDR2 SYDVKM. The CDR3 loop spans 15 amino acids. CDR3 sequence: CASSSEQGKNTEAFF. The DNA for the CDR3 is TGTGCCAGCAGTTCCGAACAGGGAAAAAACACTGAAGCTTTCTTT.

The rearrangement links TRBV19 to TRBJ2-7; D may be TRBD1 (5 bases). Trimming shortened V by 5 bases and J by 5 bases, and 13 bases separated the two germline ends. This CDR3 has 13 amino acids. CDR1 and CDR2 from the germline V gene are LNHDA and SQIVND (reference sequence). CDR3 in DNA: TGTGCCAGTAGTCCAGGGCAGGGCGACGAGCAGTACTTC. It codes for CASSPGQGDEQYF.

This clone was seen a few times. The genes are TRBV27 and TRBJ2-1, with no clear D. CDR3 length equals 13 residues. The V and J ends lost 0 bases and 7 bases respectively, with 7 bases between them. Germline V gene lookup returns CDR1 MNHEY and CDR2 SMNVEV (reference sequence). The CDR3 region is CASSLSPGNEQFF. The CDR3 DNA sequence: TGTGCCAGCAGTTTATCCCCCGGGAATGAGCAGTTCTTC.